Following are 27 T cell receptor beta chains from one sample sequenced in a study of T cells in Graves' hyperthyroidism and ophthalmopathy. TCR beta CDR3 sequences were amplified from RNA transcripts. The HTBI primer set was used in a first-round RT-PCR of the TCR CDR3. MiXCR was run by TCRdb on the multiplex PCR reads, yielding one entry per CDR3 protein. The sample yields approximately 380,000 distinct CDR3 sequences, 11% to 15% seen once. The specimen was blood. The receptors shown here come from a man over 45 with Graves' ophthalmopathy.

Ten or more counts support this clonotype. This CDR3 is CAISDSTSFNEQYF. The CDR3 nucleotides are TGTGCCATCAGTGACTCGACTAGCTTCAACGAGCAGTACTTC. V gene TRBV10-3 combines with J gene TRBJ2-7; the match to TRBD2 covers 7 bases. Per germline, CDR1 ENHRY and CDR2 SYGVKD. Trimming at V came to 3 bases and at J to 5 bases, leaving 7 bases not matched to a gene. This CDR3 region has 14 residues.

CDR3 protein: CASSPTGRESEAFF. CDR3 coding DNA: TGTGCCAGCAGTCCAACCGGCAGGGAGTCGGAAGCTTTCTTT. The gene calls are TRBV28 and TRBJ1-1; weak D call: TRBD1 (5 bases). The ends were cut back, 5 bases at V and 8 bases at J, with 18 bases in the middle. Germline V gene lookup returns CDR1 MDHEN and CDR2 SYDVKM. The CDR3 length is 14 residues.

In this sample, this clonotype turned up a few times. The chain uses TRBV20-1 and TRBJ2-4, with TRBD1 matching over 8 bases. This CDR3 spans 17 amino acids. Trimming took 3 bases from V and 0 from J; bases not matched to a gene: 10. Germline CDR1 reads DFQATT; CDR2 reads SNEGSKA (reference sequence). The CDR3 spells CSASLRQGSVAKNIQYF. DNA of the CDR3: TGCAGTGCTAGTCTTCGACAGGGGAGTGTAGCCAAAAACATTCAGTACTTC.

This clonotype was seen at least ten times. The chain is built from TRBV6-1 and TRBJ1-5, with 11 bases fitting TRBD1. Germline values: CDR1 MNHNS, CDR2 SASEGT. The CDR3 is made up of 16 amino acids. Trimming removed 5 bases from V and 1 base from J; junction bases left unmatched: 4. The CDR3 DNA follows: TGTGCCAGCAGTAGAGGGACAGGGGGAAGCAATCAGCCCCAGCATTTT. Translation gives CASSRGTGGSNQPQHF.

In its sample, this clonotype was seen many times. This chain connects TRBV18 to TRBJ1-3; D is perhaps TRBD1 (5 bases). The germline V gene has CDR1 KGHSH and CDR2 LQKENI. With 5 bases removed from V and 3 bases from J, the gap between germline ends came to 11 bases. The CDR3 has 14 amino acids. The CDR3 DNA reads TGTGCCAGCTCAGAGGGGTTCGGTGGAAACACCATATATTTT. Amino acids: CASSEGFGGNTIYF.

This clonotype was counted ten times or more. The chain links TRBV12-3 or TRBV12-4 to TRBJ1-5; 8 bases are shared with TRBD1. The length of the CDR3 is 15 residues. J lost 0 bases, V lost 2 bases, and 0 bases had no gene match. CDR3 protein: CASSLTGGSNQPQHF. The CDR3 DNA follows: TGTGCCAGCAGTTTAACAGGGGGTAGCAATCAGCCCCAGCATTTT.

Only a few counts were recorded for this clonotype. The chain employs TRBV9 and TRBJ2-7; D is undetermined. This CDR3 region has 12 residues. Trimming stripped 3 bases from V and 6 bases from J, with 10 bases between. CDR1 and CDR2 (germline): SGDLS, YYNGEE. CDR3 sequence reads: CASSAGWGEQYF. The CDR3 nucleotides read TGTGCCAGCAGCGCCGGGTGGGGCGAGCAGTACTTC.

This clonotype occurred many times. The CDR3 coding sequence is TGTGCCAGCTCGCAAGGGACAGGGGGCGATCAGCCCCAGCATTTT. Amino acids: CASSQGTGGDQPQHF. The chain combines TRBV18 with TRBJ1-5, with 12 positions matching TRBD1. The CDR3 is 15 residues long. V dropped 6 bases and J dropped 5; count of bases not matched to a gene: 5. CDR1 is KGHSH and CDR2 is LQKENI in the germline V gene.

The rearrangement joins TRBV6-6 to TRBJ2-1; D uncertain. Germline values: CDR1 MNHNY, CDR2 SVGAGI (reference sequence). The CDR3 has 14 residues. V gave up 0 bases and J gave up 6 bases, with 9 bases separating them. The CDR3 DNA is TGTGCCAGCAGTTACTCGTCCCAGCCCAATGAGCAGTTCTTC. The encoded protein is CASSYSSQPNEQFF.

At least ten counts were recorded for this clonotype. The chain combines TRBV3-1 with TRBJ2-3; TRBD2 agrees at 8 bases. The V gene end was trimmed by 4 bases and the J gene end by 5 bases; junction bases not matched to a gene: 14. The CDR3 loop spans 17 amino acids. Germline V CDR1 and CDR2: LGHDT, YNNKEL (reference sequence). In DNA form, the CDR3 reads TGTGCCAGCAGCCCCTATGTGGGAGCGGGAGTCGGAGATACGCAGTATTTT. The encoded protein is CASSPYVGAGVGDTQYF.

The chain is built from TRBV29-1 and TRBJ2-7, with 11 bases fitting TRBD1. From germline, CDR1 is SQVTM and CDR2 ANQGSEA. The CDR3 contains 17 residues. Trimming cost V 1 base and J 2 bases; bases outside gene matches: 10. In nucleotides, the CDR3 is TGCAGCGTTGAAGCCGGGACAGGGGGTGGGGGTCCCTACGAGCAGTACTTC. As protein: CSVEAGTGGGGPYEQYF.

This clonotype appeared a few times. The chain has TRBV2 and TRBJ1-5, with 9 bases that match TRBD1. J gave up 6 bases and V 6 bases, and 6 bases lay outside the gene matches. The CDR3 loop spans 14 amino acids. Looked up from germline, CDR1 is SNHLY and CDR2 is FYNNEI. The CDR3 loop is CASSRQGVSQPQHF. DNA of the CDR3: TGTGCCAGCAGCCGACAGGGGGTTAGTCAGCCCCAGCATTTT.

The chain combines TRBV5-8 with TRBJ2-5; D remains ambiguous. The germline CDR1 and CDR2 sequences are SGHTS and YDEGEE. The length of the CDR3 is 16 residues. With 6 bases removed from V and 5 bases from J, the gap between germline ends came to 23 bases. CDR3 in DNA: TGTGCCAGCATAGGCAACGCCTGGGCAGATTTCGAGACCCAGTACTTC. It codes for CASIGNAWADFETQYF.

A few counts support this clonotype. The V and J genes are TRBV18 and TRBJ2-4; tentatively, D is TRBD1 (6 bases). Trimming removed 1 base from V and 0 bases from J, with 19 bases in between. Germline CDR1 reads KGHSH; CDR2 reads LQKENI. This CDR3 has 19 residues. CDR3 bases: TGTGCCAGCTCACCACTAATGACGGGACAACTGCTAGCCAAAAACATTCAGTACTTC. Translation: CASSPLMTGQLLAKNIQYF.

The chain uses TRBV5-1 and TRBJ2-5, with 9 bases fitting TRBD2. There are 15 residues in the CDR3. V was clipped by 5 bases and J by 5 bases; unmatched bases: 10. The germline V gene has CDR1 SGHRS and CDR2 YFSETQ. The CDR3 loop reads CASRQPGLARETQYF. The CDR3 DNA reads TGCGCCAGCAGACAACCGGGACTAGCCCGGGAGACCCAGTACTTC. The complete variable domain, with remaining parts taken from reference TRBV5-1 and TRBJ2-5, reads KAGVTQTPRYLIKTRGQQVTLSCSPISGHRSVSWYQQTPGQGLQFLFEYFSETQRNKGNFPGRFSGRQFSNSRSEMNVSTLELGDSALYLCASRQPGLARETQYFGPGTRLLVL.

The chain combines TRBV9 with TRBJ2-1; D may be TRBD2 (6 bases). The V and J ends lost 4 bases and 10 bases respectively, with 12 bases between them. CDR1 SGDLS and CDR2 YYNGEE come from the germline V gene. There are 12 residues in the CDR3. CDR3 in amino acids: CASSNHRGEQFF. For the CDR3, the DNA is TGTGCCAGCAGCAACCACCGGGGGGAGCAGTTCTTC.

There are a few counts of this clonotype. The chain joins TRBV20-1 to TRBJ1-5, with D perhaps matching TRBD1 (6 bases). CDR3 length: 12 residues. Trimming took 5 bases from V and 3 from J, leaving 8 bases between them. Germline CDR1 reads DFQATT; CDR2 reads SNEGSKA (reference sequence). The CDR3 sequence is CSAGQYNQPQHF. CDR3 DNA sequence: TGCAGTGCTGGACAGTACAATCAGCCCCAGCATTTT.

As to this clonotype: No conserved phenylalanine or tryptophan ends this CDR3, so it is likely a read error. The genes are TRBV24-1 and TRBJ1-1; the match to TRBD1 covers 7 bases. This CDR3 comprises 13 residues. CDR1 is KGHDR, CDR2 SFDVKD, per germline. Losses at the gene ends were 4 bases for V and 6 bases for J; bases not matched to a gene: 4. As DNA, the CDR3 is TGTGCCACCAGTGAACGACAGGGTTCTGAAGCTTTCCTT. Its translation: CATSERQGSEAFL.

In this sample, this clonotype turned up many times. The J gene is TRBJ1-2, the V gene TRBV7-9, with unresolved D. V was shortened by 1 base and J by 8 bases, with 14 bases between the two germline ends. The germline V gene encodes CDR1 SEHNR and CDR2 FQNEAQ (reference sequence). The CDR3 is 14 residues long. Written as DNA, the CDR3 is TGTGCCAGCAGCTTAGGTGATCCCTTTGACGGCTACACCTTC. Protein product: CASSLGDPFDGYTF.

With respect to this clonotype: A much larger clonotype is one base distant, so this may be a read error. V gene TRBV11-2 combines with J gene TRBJ2-3; possible D gene TRBD2, 5 bases. The CDR3 totals 15 residues. Germline assignment: CDR1 SGHAT and CDR2 FQNNGV. V was pared by 5 bases and J by 0 bases, with 12 bases between. CDR3 protein: CASSPRTSSTDTQYF. For the CDR3, the DNA is TGTGCCAGCAGCCCGCGGACTTCTAGCACAGATACGCAGTATTTT.

Ten or more counts support this clonotype. The chain carries TRBV29-1 and TRBJ2-3; 14 bases are shared with TRBD2. The CDR3 is 14 amino acids. V trimming: 6 bases; J trimming: 4 bases; junction bases outside the gene matches: 3. Looked up from germline, CDR1 is SQVTM and CDR2 is ANQGSEA. Written as DNA, the CDR3 is TGCAGCGTGGGGACTAGCGGGAGTGCAGATACGCAGTATTTT. Its translation is CSVGTSGSADTQYF.

This clonotype was observed a few times. V usage is TRBV4-1 and J usage is TRBJ2-1, with D perhaps assigned TRBD1 or TRBD2 (5 bases each). The CDR3 sequence is 17 residues long. V lost 1 base and J 7 bases, leaving 20 bases between the germline ends. Germline V gene data show CDR1 as MGHRA and CDR2 as YSYEKL. CDR3 DNA: TGCGCCAGCAGCCAAGGACCACGGCGGGTTGAGGGGAATGAGCAGTTCTTC. Protein: CASSQGPRRVEGNEQFF.

This clonotype was seen repeatedly, ten times or more. The chain joins TRBV5-1 to TRBJ2-7, with 8 bases that match TRBD2. Trimming removed 0 bases from V and 3 bases from J; junction bases left unmatched: 8. The CDR3 loop spans 16 amino acids. CDR1 and CDR2 from the germline V gene are SGHRS and YFSETQ. In nucleotides, the CDR3 is TGCGCCAGCAGCTTGGGAGCCGGGACTAGAGGCTACGAGCAGTACTTC. Translated: CASSLGAGTRGYEQYF.

This clonotype has ten or more counts. The chain uses TRBV7-9 and TRBJ1-1, with D uncertain. Per the germline V gene, CDR1 is SEHNR and CDR2 is FQNEAQ (reference sequence). With 6 bases removed from V and 6 bases from J, the gap between germline ends came to 11 bases. The CDR3 totals 12 residues. CDR3 loop: CASSSGEAEAFF. CDR3 bases: TGTGCCAGCAGTTCTGGGGAGGCTGAAGCTTTCTTT.

This clonotype was detected ten times or more. This chain connects TRBV29-1 to TRBJ2-1, with D possibly TRBD2 on 5 matching bases. V lost 4 bases to trimming and J lost 2 bases, with 24 bases between them. From germline, CDR1 is SQVTM and CDR2 ANQGSEA. This CDR3 is built from 18 residues. CDR3 DNA: TGCAGCGTTGTTGTCCAGAGAGGGTTGGGGTTTCCCTACAATGAGCAGTTCTTC. It specifies CSVVVQRGLGFPYNEQFF.

This clonotype was recorded many times. The chain uses TRBV20-1 and TRBJ2-1; no clear D gene. The CDR3 contains 14 residues. The germline gives CDR1 DFQATT, CDR2 SNEGSKA (reference sequence). The V end lost 1 base, the J end lost 5 bases, and 12 bases lay between the germline ends. As DNA, the CDR3 is TGCAGTGCTAGAGCTACCCCGCACAACAATGAGCAGTTCTTC. Its protein product is CSARATPHNNEQFF.

This clonotype was picked up many times. The rearrangement links TRBV5-1 to TRBJ1-3; D may be TRBD1 (5 bases). This CDR3 comprises 16 residues. V dropped 2 bases and J dropped 3 bases, with 15 bases sitting between them. CDR1 is SGHRS and CDR2 is YFSETQ in the germline V gene. The CDR3 here is CASSFASGVNGNTIYF. The CDR3, as DNA: TGCGCCAGCAGCTTTGCGTCGGGGGTGAATGGAAACACCATATATTTT.